This T cell receptor beta chain stems from a study of OX40 agonist ivuxolimab in advanced cancers. The CDR3 has 14 residues. The germline gives CDR1 LNHNV, CDR2 YYDKDF (reference sequence). Trimming shortened V by 1 base and J by 2 bases, and 6 bases separated the two germline ends. Clones were sequenced by immunoSEQ multiplex PCR, and TCRdb holds only the in-frame ones, with some missing. The profile shows some 72,000 clones, 70% to 85% of them singletons. This sequence originates from an adult with an advanced solid tumor such as melanoma, head and neck, liver or kidney cancer. The chain has TRBV15 and TRBJ1-3, with unresolved D. The sequences come from CD4+ or CD8+ T cells sorted from blood, collected in a trial of the OX40 agonist ivuxolimab. In nucleotides, the CDR3 is TGTGCCACCAGCAGAGTGGGCCCTGGAAACACCATATATTTT. The encoded protein is CATSRVGPGNTIYF.